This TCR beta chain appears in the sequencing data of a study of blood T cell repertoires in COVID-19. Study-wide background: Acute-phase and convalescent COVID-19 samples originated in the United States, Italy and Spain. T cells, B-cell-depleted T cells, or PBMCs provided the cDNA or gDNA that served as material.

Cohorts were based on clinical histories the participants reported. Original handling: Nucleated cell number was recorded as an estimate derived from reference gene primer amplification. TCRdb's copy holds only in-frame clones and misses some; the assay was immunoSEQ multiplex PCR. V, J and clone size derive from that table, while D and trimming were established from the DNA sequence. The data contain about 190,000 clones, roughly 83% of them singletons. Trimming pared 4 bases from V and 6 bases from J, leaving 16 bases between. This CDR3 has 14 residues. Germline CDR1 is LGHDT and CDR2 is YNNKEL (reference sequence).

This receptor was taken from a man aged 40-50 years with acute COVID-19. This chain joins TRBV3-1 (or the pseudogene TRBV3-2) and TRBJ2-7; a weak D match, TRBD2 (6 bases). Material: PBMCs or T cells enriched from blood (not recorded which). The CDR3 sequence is CASSPGLTSREQYF. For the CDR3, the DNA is TGTGCCAGCAGCCCGGGACTTACCTCTCGCGAGCAGTACTTC.